The next 3 T cell receptor beta chains were all read from a single sample in a study of T cell responses to AZD1222 COVID-19 vaccine (TCRdb year 2021). The time point label on this specimen signifies: about 28 days (+/-7) after the second vaccine dose. Libraries were constructed by the immunoSEQ multiplex PCR assay. TCRdb stores this immuneACCESS table with in-frame sequences only. Part of the clones is absent; in the studies checked, under half of the shortfall reflects unresolved V genes, and no reason is known for the rest. The sample table holds over 100,000 clones, of which more than 70% were seen once. 4.4% of the sample is taken by the ten largest. The specimen comprised peripheral blood, sampled 28 days after the second AZD1222 dose. These receptors came from an adult who received the AZD1222 COVID-19 vaccine.

With regard to this clone: The same CDR3 also results from other DNA sequences found in this sample. The rearrangement joins TRBV7-9 to TRBJ1-1; tentative D call: TRBD1 (6 bases). Between the trimmed V and J ends, which lost 1 base and 4 bases, there was a span of 16 bases. The germline V gene encodes CDR1 SEHNR and CDR2 FQNEAQ (reference sequence). The CDR3 totals 16 residues. The CDR3 loop is CASSLVGGGGSTEAFF. In DNA, the CDR3 is TGTGCCAGCAGCTTAGTAGGGGGTGGTGGGAGCACTGAAGCTTTCTTT.

The chain is built from TRBV5-6 and TRBJ1-5, with D perhaps matching TRBD1 (5 bases). The V gene lost 0 bases and the J gene lost 4 bases, with 11 bases spanning the gap. In germline, CDR1 is SGHDT, CDR2 YYEEEE. The CDR3 consists of 15 residues. CDR3 loop: CASSLETHRNQPQHF. As DNA, the CDR3 is TGTGCCAGCAGCTTGGAAACCCACAGGAATCAGCCCCAGCATTTT.

The V gene is TRBV4-3, the J gene TRBJ1-2; weak D call: TRBD1 (6 bases). The CDR3 contains 14 residues. Germline CDR1 and CDR2: LGHNA and YSLEER. Trimming shortened V by 0 bases and J by 8 bases, and 13 bases separated the two germline ends. The CDR3 sequence: CASSQDWGLEGYTF. CDR3 bases: TGCGCCAGCAGCCAAGATTGGGGGCTGGAGGGCTACACCTTC.